The 31 T cell receptor beta chains reported below all come from one sample, sequenced in a study of T cells expressing NK-cell markers. No DNA is given; TCRdb re-called the 5' RACE reads and lists each CDR3 protein once. The sample totals around 110,000 distinct CDR3 sequences. Sequencing was performed on blood T cells: a sorted CD56 or NKG2C T cell subset, CD4+ or CD8+ T cells, or bulk PBMC T cells (not recorded which). These receptor sequences come from a woman aged 18 to 75 in good health.

The chain has TRBV29-1 and TRBJ2-2; TCRdb selects TRBD1, and the lack of DNA leaves this call unchecked. Germline assignment: CDR1 SQVTM and CDR2 ANQGSEA. This CDR3 spans 13 amino acids. CDR3 in amino acids: CSVPGENTGELFF.

The chain uses TRBV15 and TRBJ2-5. The CDR3 runs to 13 residues. The germline V gene encodes CDR1 LNHNV and CDR2 YYDKDF (reference sequence). The CDR3 sequence: CATSRDLRETQYF.

The chain links TRBV28 to TRBJ2-4; TCRdb selects TRBD1, and the lack of DNA leaves this call unchecked. This CDR3 is 16 amino acids long. Germline V gives CDR1 MDHEN, CDR2 SYDVKM. This CDR3 reads CASRPDRVLAKNIQYF.

The genes are TRBV9 and TRBJ1-4; TCRdb calls TRBD1, which cannot be checked without DNA. The CDR3 has 15 amino acids. The germline CDR1 and CDR2 sequences are SGDLS and YYNGEE. The CDR3 is CASSGSGTGGEKLFF. Filled out from reference TRBV9 and TRBJ1-4, the complete variable domain reads DSGVTQTPKHLITATGQRVTLRCSPRSGDLSVYWYQQSLDQGLQFLIQYYNGEERAKGNILERFSAQQFPDLHSELNLSSLELGDSALYFCASSGSGTGGEKLFFGSGTQLSVL.

The V call is TRBV12-3 or TRBV12-4, the J call TRBJ2-1. The CDR3 consists of 13 residues. CDR3 amino acids: CASKSGAYNEQFF.

This chain links TRBV28 with TRBJ2-1; TCRdb gives TRBD2 as the D gene, but with no DNA this cannot be confirmed. Germline CDR1 and CDR2: MDHEN and SYDVKM. The CDR3 has 17 residues. The CDR3 sequence: CASSLLTSGSSYNEQFF. The full variable domain, with the rest looked up from reference TRBV28 and TRBJ2-1, is DVKVTQSSRYLVKRTGEKVFLECVQDMDHENMFWYRQDPGLGLRLIYFSYDVKMKEKGDIPEGYSVSREKKERFSLILESASTNQTSMYLCASSLLTSGSSYNEQFFGPGTRLTVL.

The chain couples TRBV12-3 or TRBV12-4 to TRBJ2-3; as DNA is missing, the TRBD1 call by TCRdb cannot be tested. This CDR3 region has 15 residues. CDR3 residues: CASSSPDRSTDTQYF.

The chain combines TRBV5-1 with TRBJ1-1; the TRBD1 assignment by TCRdb is unverifiable without DNA. Germline V gene sequence: CDR1 SGHRS, CDR2 YFSETQ. CDR3 length equals 14 residues. The CDR3 sequence is CASSLGQGYTEAFF.

The chain is built from TRBV27 and TRBJ1-2; the TRBD1 assignment by TCRdb is unverifiable without DNA. The CDR3 sequence is 14 residues long. Germline V CDR1 and CDR2: MNHEY, SMNVEV (reference sequence). The CDR3 reads CASSLDRKNYGYTF.

The chain carries TRBV7-9 and TRBJ2-3; the TRBD2 assignment by TCRdb is unverifiable without DNA. The CDR3 spans 17 residues. Per germline, CDR1 SEHNR and CDR2 FQNEAQ (reference sequence). This CDR3 is CASSSFGTSTSTDTQYF.

This chain links TRBV4-3 with TRBJ1-1; TCRdb's assignment of TRBD1 cannot be checked, as there is no DNA. This CDR3 is built from 16 residues. Germline CDR1 and CDR2: LGHNA and YSLEER. This CDR3 reads CASSQEVGSGGTEAFF.

CDR3 sequence: CASSQKNTEAFF. The V and J genes are TRBV4-1 and TRBJ1-1. Looked up from germline, CDR1 is MGHRA and CDR2 is YSYEKL. This CDR3 has 12 amino acids.

This chain uses TRBV7-2 with TRBJ1-4; with no DNA, the TCRdb D assignment of TRBD1 cannot be verified. This CDR3 is 15 amino acids long. CDR1 and CDR2 (germline): SGHTA, FQGNSA. The CDR3 here is CASSPWGGANEKLFF. Looking up the rest from reference TRBV7-2 and TRBJ1-4 gives the full variable domain: GAGVSQSPSNKVTEKGKDVELRCDPISGHTALYWYRQSLGQGLEFLIYFQGNSAPDKSGLPSDRFSAERTGGSVSTLTIQRTQQEDSAVYLCASSPWGGANEKLFFGSGTQLSVL.

The chain carries TRBV24-1 and TRBJ2-7; without DNA, the TCRdb call of TRBD1 cannot be checked. This CDR3 spans 15 amino acids. Germline CDR1 KGHDR, CDR2 SFDVKD. The CDR3 spells CATSSPRDSIYEQYF.

The rearrangement joins TRBV27 to TRBJ2-5; the D call of TRBD1 rests on TCRdb alone, since no DNA is present to check it. The length of the CDR3 is 13 residues. Germline CDR1 is MNHEY and CDR2 is SMNVEV (reference sequence). The CDR3 loop is CASRNLPGETQYF.

The chain combines TRBV28 with TRBJ2-4; TCRdb names TRBD1, which stays unverified in the absence of DNA. The CDR3 has 19 residues. Germline lookup yields CDR1 MDHEN and CDR2 SYDVKM. The CDR3 sequence is CASSLGWDRDSVAKNIQYF.

The rearrangement links TRBV6-5 to TRBJ2-1; TCRdb gives TRBD1 as the D gene, but with no DNA this cannot be confirmed. In germline, CDR1 is MNHEY, CDR2 SVGAGI. The CDR3 is 14 residues long. The CDR3 spells CASSYFGRNNEQFF.

The V and J genes are TRBV7-9 and TRBJ1-1. CDR3 length: 13 amino acids. The germline CDR1 and CDR2 sequences are SEHNR and FQNEAQ (reference sequence). The CDR3 sequence: CASSLSMEAEAFF.

The chain couples TRBV12-3 or TRBV12-4 to TRBJ2-2. The CDR3 is 14 residues long. This CDR3 reads CASSFSPNTGELFF.

The chain couples TRBV4-2 to TRBJ2-1; TCRdb returns TRBD1, unconfirmable since there is no DNA. Germline V gene sequence: CDR1 LGHNA, CDR2 YNFKEQ. This CDR3 contains 16 residues. The CDR3: CASSQPGPTPYNEQFF.

The chain couples TRBV7-2 to TRBJ2-3; TCRdb indicates TRBD2, and absent DNA this call remains unverified. CDR1 and CDR2 from the germline V gene are SGHTA and FQGNSA. The CDR3 has 15 residues. Here the CDR3 reads CASSLYLPSTDTQYF.

The J gene is TRBJ2-3, the V gene TRBV12-3 or TRBV12-4; TCRdb calls TRBD1, which cannot be checked without DNA. The CDR3 is 15 amino acids. CDR3 residues: CASSLWDRGGDTQYF.

V and J are TRBV4-1 and TRBJ2-2. This CDR3 contains 18 residues. Germline V CDR1 and CDR2: MGHRA, YSYEKL. CDR3 amino acids: CASSQDPGAVAYTGELFF.

The chain has TRBV4-3 and TRBJ2-3. This CDR3 is built from 14 residues. Germline V CDR1 and CDR2: LGHNA, YSLEER. CDR3: CASSPSRQPDTQYF.

The chain carries TRBV12-3 or TRBV12-4 and TRBJ1-3; as DNA is missing, the TRBD1 call by TCRdb cannot be tested. The CDR3 consists of 17 residues. The CDR3 sequence is CASSPGTQGGPGNTIYF.

This chain connects TRBV5-4 to TRBJ1-5; TCRdb indicates TRBD1, and absent DNA this call remains unverified. The CDR3 spans 13 residues. Per germline, CDR1 SGHNT and CDR2 YYREEE (reference sequence). The CDR3 loop reads CASSEGINQPQHF.

The chain carries TRBV30 and TRBJ1-3; TCRdb proposes TRBD1, but this gene call is untestable without DNA. CDR3 length: 13 residues. Germline V gives CDR1 GTSNPN, CDR2 SVGIG (reference sequence). CDR3 amino acids: CAWSGDIRDTIYF.

V usage is TRBV4-2 and J usage is TRBJ1-6; absent DNA, TCRdb's TRBD1 call cannot be checked. The CDR3 covers 16 residues. The V gene's germline CDR1 is LGHNA and CDR2 YNFKEQ. CDR3 protein: CASSQVKATVNSPLHF.

This chain links TRBV10-3 with TRBJ2-1; TCRdb returns TRBD2, unconfirmable since there is no DNA. Germline CDR1 ENHRY, CDR2 SYGVKD. The CDR3 is made up of 13 amino acids. CDR3 loop: CATLTSGSHEQFF.

CDR3 loop: CASSLIGLAGPNTGELFF. The V call is TRBV5-1, the J call TRBJ2-2; TCRdb calls TRBD2, which cannot be checked without DNA. This CDR3 has 18 residues. From germline, CDR1 is SGHRS and CDR2 YFSETQ.

The gene calls are TRBV27 and TRBJ2-3; lacking DNA, the TRBD1 call made by TCRdb goes unchecked. CDR1 is MNHEY and CDR2 is SMNVEV in the germline V gene (reference sequence). The CDR3 extends over 13 amino acids. The CDR3 is CASSPLGGDTQYF.